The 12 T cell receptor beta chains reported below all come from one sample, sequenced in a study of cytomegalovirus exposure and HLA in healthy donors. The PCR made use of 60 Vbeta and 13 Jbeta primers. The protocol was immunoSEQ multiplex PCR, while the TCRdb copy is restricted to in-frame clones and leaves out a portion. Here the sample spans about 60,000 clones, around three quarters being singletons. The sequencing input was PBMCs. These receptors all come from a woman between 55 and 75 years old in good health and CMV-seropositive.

The CDR3 DNA is TGTGCCAGCAGCTTGAGGGTGGTGGATGGCTACACCTTC. Amino acid sequence: CASSLRVVDGYTF. The rearrangement links TRBV13 to TRBJ1-2; D not resolved. The CDR3 length is 13 residues. CDR1 and CDR2 from the germline V gene are PRHDT and FYEKMQ (reference sequence). V was shortened by 3 bases and J by 6 bases, with 11 bases between the two germline ends.

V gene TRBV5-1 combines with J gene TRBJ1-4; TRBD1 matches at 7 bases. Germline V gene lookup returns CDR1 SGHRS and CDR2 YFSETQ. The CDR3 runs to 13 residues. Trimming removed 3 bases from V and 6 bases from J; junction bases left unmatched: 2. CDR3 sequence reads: CASSYGTDEKLFF. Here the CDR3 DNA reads TGCGCCAGCAGCTATGGGACAGATGAAAAACTGTTTTTT. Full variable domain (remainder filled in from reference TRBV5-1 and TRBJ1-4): KAGVTQTPRYLIKTRGQQVTLSCSPISGHRSVSWYQQTPGQGLQFLFEYFSETQRNKGNFPGRFSGRQFSNSRSEMNVSTLELGDSALYLCASSYGTDEKLFFGSGTQLSVL.

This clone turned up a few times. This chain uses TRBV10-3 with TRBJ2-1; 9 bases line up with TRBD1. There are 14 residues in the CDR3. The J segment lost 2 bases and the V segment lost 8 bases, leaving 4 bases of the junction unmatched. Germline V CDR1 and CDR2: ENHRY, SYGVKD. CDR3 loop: CAIAGTGPYNEQFF. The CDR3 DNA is TGTGCCATCGCCGGGACAGGGCCCTACAATGAGCAGTTCTTC.

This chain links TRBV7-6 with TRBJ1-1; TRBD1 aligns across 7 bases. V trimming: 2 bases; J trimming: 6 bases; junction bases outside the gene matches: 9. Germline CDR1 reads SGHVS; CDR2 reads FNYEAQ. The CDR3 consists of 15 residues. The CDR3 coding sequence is TGTGCCAGCAGCTTATCGGCAGGGGGAATCTCTGAAGCTTTCTTT. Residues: CASSLSAGGISEAFF.

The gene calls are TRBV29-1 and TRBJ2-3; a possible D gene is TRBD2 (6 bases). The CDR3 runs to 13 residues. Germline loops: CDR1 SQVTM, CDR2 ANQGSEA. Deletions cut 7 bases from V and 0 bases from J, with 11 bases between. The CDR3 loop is CSADSGSTDTQYF. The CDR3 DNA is TGCAGCGCCGATAGCGGAAGCACAGATACGCAGTATTTT.

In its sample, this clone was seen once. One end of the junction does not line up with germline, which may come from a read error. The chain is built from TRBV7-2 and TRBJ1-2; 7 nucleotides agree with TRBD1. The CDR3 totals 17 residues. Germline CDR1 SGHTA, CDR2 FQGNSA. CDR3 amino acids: CASSFENPGTALWGYIF. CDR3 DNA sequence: TGTGCCAGCAGCTTCGAAAATCCCGGGACAGCTCTTTGGGGCTACATCTTC.

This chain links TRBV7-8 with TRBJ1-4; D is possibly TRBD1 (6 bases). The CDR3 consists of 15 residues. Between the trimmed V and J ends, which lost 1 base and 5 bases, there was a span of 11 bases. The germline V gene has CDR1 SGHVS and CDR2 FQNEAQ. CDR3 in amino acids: CASSLVGGANEKLFF. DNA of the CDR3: TGTGCCAGCAGCTTAGTAGGGGGGGCGAATGAAAAACTGTTTTTT.

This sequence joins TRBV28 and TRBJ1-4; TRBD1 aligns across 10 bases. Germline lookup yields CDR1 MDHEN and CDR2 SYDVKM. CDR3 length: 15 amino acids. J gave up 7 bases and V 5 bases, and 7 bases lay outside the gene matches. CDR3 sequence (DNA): TGTGCCAGCAGTCAACCGGGACAGGGGACTGAAAAACTGTTTTTT. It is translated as CASSQPGQGTEKLFF. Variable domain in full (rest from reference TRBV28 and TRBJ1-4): DVKVTQSSRYLVKRTGEKVFLECVQDMDHENMFWYRQDPGLGLRLIYFSYDVKMKEKGDIPEGYSVSREKKERFSLILESASTNQTSMYLCASSQPGQGTEKLFFGSGTQLSVL.

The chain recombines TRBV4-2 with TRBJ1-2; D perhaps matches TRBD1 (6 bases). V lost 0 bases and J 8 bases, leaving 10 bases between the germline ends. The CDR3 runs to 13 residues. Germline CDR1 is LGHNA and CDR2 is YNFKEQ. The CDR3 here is CASSQDIQGGYTF. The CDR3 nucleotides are TGTGCCAGCAGCCAAGATATACAGGGCGGCTACACCTTC.

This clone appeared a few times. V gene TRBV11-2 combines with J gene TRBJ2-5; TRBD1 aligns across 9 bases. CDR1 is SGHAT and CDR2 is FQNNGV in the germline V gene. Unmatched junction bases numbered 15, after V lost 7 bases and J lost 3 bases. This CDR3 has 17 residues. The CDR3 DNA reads TGTGCCAGCACTTTAGGCGTCGGGACAGGGTCGGAAGAGACCCAGTACTTC. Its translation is CASTLGVGTGSEETQYF.

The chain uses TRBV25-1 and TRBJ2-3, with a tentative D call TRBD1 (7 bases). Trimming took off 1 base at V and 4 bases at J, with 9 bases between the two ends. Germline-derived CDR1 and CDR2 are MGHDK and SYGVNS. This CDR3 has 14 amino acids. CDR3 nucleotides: TGTGCCAGCAGTGAATTCAGGGGGGCAGATACGCAGTATTTT. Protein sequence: CASSEFRGADTQYF.

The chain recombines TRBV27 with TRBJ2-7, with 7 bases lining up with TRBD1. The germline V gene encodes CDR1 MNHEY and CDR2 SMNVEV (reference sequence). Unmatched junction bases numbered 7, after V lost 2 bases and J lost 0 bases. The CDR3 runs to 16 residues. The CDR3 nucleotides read TGTGCCAGCAGTTTAACACGGGACAGTCCCTCCTACGAGCAGTACTTC. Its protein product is CASSLTRDSPSYEQYF.